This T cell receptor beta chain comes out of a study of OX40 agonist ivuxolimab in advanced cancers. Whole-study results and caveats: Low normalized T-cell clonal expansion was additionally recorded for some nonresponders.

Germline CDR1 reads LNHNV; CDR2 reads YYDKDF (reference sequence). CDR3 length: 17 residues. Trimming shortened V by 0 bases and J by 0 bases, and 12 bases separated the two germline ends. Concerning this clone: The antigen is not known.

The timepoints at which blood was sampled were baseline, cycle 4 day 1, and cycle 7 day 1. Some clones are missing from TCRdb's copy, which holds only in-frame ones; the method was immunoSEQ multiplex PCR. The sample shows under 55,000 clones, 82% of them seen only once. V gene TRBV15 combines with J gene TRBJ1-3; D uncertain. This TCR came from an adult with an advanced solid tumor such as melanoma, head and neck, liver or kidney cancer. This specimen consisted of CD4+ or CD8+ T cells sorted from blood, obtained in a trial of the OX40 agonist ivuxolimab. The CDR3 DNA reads TGTGCCACCAGCAGAGATATAATTGCTACCTCTGGAAACACCATATATTTT. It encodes CATSRDIIATSGNTIYF.